Shown below are 7 T cell receptor beta chains from a single sample sequenced in a study of cytomegalovirus exposure and HLA in healthy donors. 60 Vbeta and 13 Jbeta primers were used in PCR. Only in-frame clones appear in the TCRdb table, and some are missing; sequencing was by immunoSEQ multiplex PCR. This table holds under 250,000 clones, 85% found once. The sample taken for sequencing was PBMCs. The receptor set was obtained from a woman between 45 and 65 years old in good health and CMV-seronegative.

The chain carries TRBV11-2 and TRBJ1-1; D gene unclear. Germline CDR1 reads SGHAT; CDR2 reads FQNNGV. V lost 1 base, J lost 5 bases, and 14 bases lay in between. The CDR3 spans 15 residues. Here the CDR3 reads CASSLVPIPGTEAFF. The CDR3 region has the DNA TGTGCCAGCAGCTTAGTACCCATCCCGGGGACTGAAGCTTTCTTT.

V usage is TRBV7-2 and J usage is TRBJ2-1; maybe TRBD2 (5 bases). The CDR3 runs 17 residues. In germline, CDR1 is SGHTA, CDR2 FQGNSA. V was trimmed by 2 bases and J by 0 bases, leaving 14 bases between them. In nucleotides, the CDR3 is TGTGCCAGCAGCTTAAGGGCGGGCCGGAGCTCCTACAATGAGCAGTTCTTC. Translating gives CASSLRAGRSSYNEQFF.

The J gene is TRBJ1-2, the V gene TRBV19; TRBD1 aligns across 7 bases. Germline trimming cut 0 bases from V and 4 bases from J; bases unmatched to any gene: 2. In germline, CDR1 is LNHDA, CDR2 SQIVND (reference sequence). This CDR3 is built from 14 residues. The DNA for the CDR3 is TGTGCCAGTAGTATAGAGACAGGGTCCTATGGCTACACCTTC. Protein product: CASSIETGSYGYTF.

The chain couples TRBV10-3 to TRBJ1-5; 9 nucleotides line up with TRBD1. CDR1 ENHRY and CDR2 SYGVKD come from the germline V gene. Trimming cost V 11 bases and J 3 bases; bases outside gene matches: 8. The CDR3 runs to 14 residues. The CDR3, as DNA: TGTGCCGCCTCACAGGGGGCTAACAATCAGCCCCAGCATTTT. Translation: CAASQGANNQPQHF.

The chain is built from TRBV19 and TRBJ2-3, with 10 bases aligning to TRBD2. Germline-derived CDR1 and CDR2 are LNHDA and SQIVND (reference sequence). The ends lost 4 bases at V and 3 bases at J; junction bases unmatched: 7. The CDR3 is 16 residues long. CDR3: CASSRLAGGETDTQYF. The CDR3 coding sequence is TGTGCCAGTAGTAGGTTAGCGGGAGGTGAGACAGATACGCAGTATTTT.

This clone was seen more than once but under ten times. CDR3 loop: CASSFQAYNEQFF. DNA of the CDR3: TGTGCCAGCAGCTTCCAGGCTTACAATGAGCAGTTCTTC. V and J are TRBV7-6 and TRBJ2-1; no clear D gene. The V and J ends lost 3 bases and 4 bases respectively, with 7 bases between them. This CDR3 spans 13 amino acids. CDR1 SGHVS and CDR2 FNYEAQ come from the germline V gene.

This chain connects TRBV7-9 to TRBJ1-4, with 7 bases aligning to TRBD1. Germline V lookup: CDR1 SEHNR, CDR2 FQNEAQ (reference sequence). The CDR3 totals 19 residues. Trimming cost V 5 bases and J 3 bases; bases outside gene matches: 18. Here the CDR3 reads CASSQETGKSRAANEKLFF. CDR3 bases: TGTGCCAGCAGCCAAGAGACAGGGAAGAGTCGAGCAGCTAATGAAAAACTGTTTTTT.